A selection of T cell receptor beta chains follows, all from one sample in a study of T-cell reconstitution after alpha-beta-depleted transplantation in children. MiXCR was run by TCRdb on the PCR reads, yielding one entry per CDR3 protein. The sample has a few hundred thousand distinct CDR3 sequences, approximately 13% seen once. The sequences come from PBMCs from the stem cell graft donor, collected from the stem cell graft. The receptors were gathered from a human donor who donated a stem cell graft to a child with combined immunodeficiency. Both conserved end residues are part of each CDR3. D genes are given only for firm matches. Size is omitted from some rows. Given values are once, few, many or a class for expanded clones.

V gene	J gene	clone size	D gene	CDR3 DNA	CDR3 protein
TRBV7-9	TRBJ2-7	few	TRBD1	TGTGCCAGCAGCTTAGAAGGGACAGGGGGCTTTCACGAGCAGTACTTC	CASSLEGTGGFHEQYF
TRBV6-2/TRBV6-3	TRBJ2-1	few	.	TGTGCCAGCAGTCTCGGGCTAGTCCTCTCCAATGAGCAGTTCTTC	CASSLGLVLSNEQFF
TRBV29-1	TRBJ1-4	many	.	TGCAGCGTTGAGGGGGGCGGTGAAAAACTGTTTTTT	CSVEGGGEKLFF
TRBV5-1	TRBJ2-1	.	TRBD2	TGCGCCAGCAGAGTCGGGACTAGCGGGAGCTATGAGCAGTTCTTC	CASRVGTSGSYEQFF
TRBV7-3	TRBJ2-7	few	.	TGTGCCAGCGGGTCACACAGGGACGAGCAGTACTTC	CASGSHRDEQYF
TRBV6-2/TRBV6-3	TRBJ2-1	.	TRBD2	TGTGCCAGCAGTTTCTCACCGGGGGGATTCGGTGAGCAGTTCTTC	CASSFSPGGFGEQFF
TRBV12-3/TRBV12-4	TRBJ2-5	many	.	TGTGCCAGCAGTTTCAGTAAAGAGACCCAGTACTTC	CASSFSKETQYF
TRBV28	TRBJ2-1	few	TRBD2	TGTGCCAGCAGTCGACTAGCGGGGCTTCAGTTCTTC	CASSRLAGLQFF
TRBV7-8	TRBJ1-5	many	.	TGTGCCAGCAGCTTAGACCCGGGACTGGCTCAGCCCCAGCATTTT	CASSLDPGLAQPQHF
TRBV20-1	TRBJ2-1	.	.	TGCGGCGCGAGGCAGGGCCTATACAATGAGCAGTTCTTC	CGARQGLYNEQFF
TRBV5-1	TRBJ1-5	many	TRBD1	TGCGCCAGCAGCTTGGGACAGGGGTTTGGGCCCCAGCATTTT	CASSLGQGFGPQHF
TRBV29-1	TRBJ2-1	once	.	TGCAGCGTTCGGTATGTAGATGAGCAGTTCTTC	CSVRYVDEQFF
TRBV20-1	TRBJ2-7	.	TRBD2	TGCAGTGCCCTTAAGGGGTGGTCTAGCGGGGGAATCTCCTACGAGCAGTACTTC	CSALKGWSSGGISYEQYF
TRBV30	TRBJ2-1	.	.	TGTGCCTGGAGTGGAGGCAGTGAGCAGTTCTTC	CAWSGGSEQFF
TRBV30	TRBJ2-5	once	TRBD1	TGTGCCTGGAGTCATGACGGGACAGGTCAAGAGACCCAGTACTTC	CAWSHDGTGQETQYF
TRBV9	TRBJ1-3	.	.	TGTGCCAGCAGCCCATTGGGACGGACCTCTGGAAACACCATATATTTT	CASSPLGRTSGNTIYF
TRBV25-1	TRBJ1-4	.	.	TGTGCCAGCAGTGACAGGGACGGTGGTGAAAAACTGTTTTTT	CASSDRDGGEKLFF
TRBV12-3/TRBV12-4	TRBJ2-2	many	.	TGTGCCAGCAGTTTTGTGGGCACCGGGGAGCTGTTTTTT	CASSFVGTGELFF
TRBV6-1	TRBJ2-5	.	.	TGTGCCAGCAGCCGGGACTCCGGGACCCAGTACTTC	CASSRDSGTQYF
TRBV12-3/TRBV12-4	TRBJ1-5	many	.	TGTGCCAGCAGTTTGGACGGGGATAGCAATCAGCCCCAGCATTTT	CASSLDGDSNQPQHF
TRBV15	TRBJ2-7	few	TRBD1	TGTGCCACCAGCAGAGATGAGGGACAGGGGACCTACGAGCAGTACTTC	CATSRDEGQGTYEQYF
TRBV20-1	TRBJ2-7	few	TRBD1	TGCAGTGCTAGAGAACAGGGGGCGGGAGTTTACGAGCAGTACTTC	CSAREQGAGVYEQYF
TRBV24-1	TRBJ2-3	many	TRBD2	TGTGCCACCCAAAGCGGGAGGAACACAGATACGCAGTATTTT	CATQSGRNTDTQYF
TRBV19	TRBJ2-2	few	.	TGTGCCAGTAGTTTCGGGGGCACTTACACCGGGGAGCTGTTTTTT	CASSFGGTYTGELFF
TRBV20-1	TRBJ1-4	many	.	TGCAGTGCTAGAGACTCAGCCTTTGCAACTAATGAAAAACTGTTTTTT	CSARDSAFATNEKLFF
TRBV6-2/TRBV6-3	TRBJ2-7	.	.	TGTGCCAGCAGGAAGGAAGCGGGCTACTACGAGCAGTACTTC	CASRKEAGYYEQYF
TRBV12-3/TRBV12-4	TRBJ1-6	.	.	TGTGCCAGCAGTTTCCAGGGTTCACCCCTCCACTTT	CASSFQGSPLHF
TRBV7-8	TRBJ2-1	.	.	TGTGCCAGCAGCTCACAGGACGGGAGATACTACAATGAGCAGTTCTTC	CASSSQDGRYYNEQFF
TRBV7-8	TRBJ2-2	.	.	TGTGCCAGCAGCTTAGGACCCACATATGGGGAGCTGTTTTTT	CASSLGPTYGELFF
TRBV6-2/TRBV6-3	TRBJ2-3	.	TRBD2	TGTGCCAGCAGTTCGGTTCCGGGACTAGCGGGGGGGCAACATACGCAGTATTTT	CASSSVPGLAGGQHTQYF
TRBV5-6	TRBJ2-1	few	TRBD2	TGTGCCAGCAGCTTTTTATGGGGGGGATCCTACAATGAGCAGTTCTTC	CASSFLWGGSYNEQFF
TRBV11-2	TRBJ2-7	few	TRBD2	TGTGCCAGCAGCTTAGGTGGTTGGTCGGGACTAGTCTCCTACGAGCAGTACTTC	CASSLGGWSGLVSYEQYF
TRBV4-3	TRBJ2-1	few	.	TGCGCCAGCAGCCAAGATTCCCTACCCCAGGCCTACAATGAGCAGTTCTTC	CASSQDSLPQAYNEQFF
TRBV7-2	TRBJ2-7	few	.	TGTGCCAGCAGCTTAGTAGGGGGGGGGCAGTACTTC	CASSLVGGGQYF
TRBV5-1	TRBJ2-3	few	TRBD2	TGCGCCAGCAGCCTTGAGTCGGGGGGGCCGGATACGCAGTATTTT	CASSLESGGPDTQYF
TRBV12-3/TRBV12-4	TRBJ2-5	few	TRBD1	TGTGCCAGCAGTTTAACAGGGGGCCGTACCCAGTACTTC	CASSLTGGRTQYF
TRBV12-3/TRBV12-4	TRBJ1-3	many	TRBD1	TGTGCCAGCAGTAAACAGGGGGCGAACACCATATATTTT	CASSKQGANTIYF
TRBV20-1	TRBJ2-1	.	TRBD2	TGCAGTGCTAGGGTGCCTGGGACTAGCGCTTTTAATGAGCAGTTCTTC	CSARVPGTSAFNEQFF
TRBV2	TRBJ2-3	.	TRBD2	TGTGCCAGCAGTGGGCCCCCCCTAGCGGGGGGTAGGGATACGCAGTATTTT	CASSGPPLAGGRDTQYF
TRBV29-1	TRBJ2-5	.	TRBD2	TGCAGCGGACTAGCTAGTGAGCTAGGCCAGACCCAGTACTTC	CSGLASELGQTQYF
TRBV2	TRBJ2-5	few	.	TGTGCCAGCAGTGATGGCTCGTACCAAGAGACCCAGTACTTC	CASSDGSYQETQYF
TRBV20-1	TRBJ2-5	.	.	TGCAGTGCTAGGGTCTTGGCGGTCGGTCGGGAGACCCAGTACTTC	CSARVLAVGRETQYF
TRBV27	TRBJ1-1	few	TRBD1	TGTGCCAGCGGAACAGGGGGCGGAAGAGAAGCTTTCTTT	CASGTGGGREAFF
TRBV6-5	TRBJ2-7	.	.	TGTGCCAGCAGTTACTCTGGACAGTGGTACGAGCAGTACTTC	CASSYSGQWYEQYF
TRBV20-1	TRBJ2-1	few	.	TGCAGTGCTAGAGATCAAGATGAGCAGTTCTTC	CSARDQDEQFF
TRBV14	TRBJ1-2	few	TRBD1	TGTGCCAGCGGGACAGGGGCTGGCTACACCTTC	CASGTGAGYTF
TRBV7-8	TRBJ1-5	.	.	TGTGCCAGCAGCTTATCGGGGCAGGGAATAAATCAGCCCCAGCATTTT	CASSLSGQGINQPQHF
TRBV6-5	TRBJ2-7	many	.	TGTGCCAGCAGTTACTGGCAGGGAGACGAGCAGTACTTC	CASSYWQGDEQYF
TRBV10-3	TRBJ2-3	many	.	TGTGCCATCAGTTGGGGGACCGCAGATACGCAGTATTTT	CAISWGTADTQYF
TRBV12-3/TRBV12-4	TRBJ2-7	few	TRBD1	TGTGCCAGCAGTCGGGACAGGGGTCGATACGAGCAGTACTTC	CASSRDRGRYEQYF
TRBV5-1	TRBJ2-2	.	.	TGCGCCAGCAGCTTGGAGTCCGTGGGGGGGGAGCTGTTTTTT	CASSLESVGGELFF
TRBV20-1	TRBJ2-1	.	TRBD1	TGCAGTGCTGTACACAGGGGGGACAATGAGCAGTTCTTC	CSAVHRGDNEQFF
TRBV7-9	TRBJ2-2	.	TRBD1	TGTGCCAGCAGCTCCGGGACAGGGGCCGGGGAGCTGTTTTTT	CASSSGTGAGELFF
TRBV7-2	TRBJ2-7	.	TRBD2	TGTGCCAGCAGCTTTAGACTAGCAGCCCCCGGCTACGAGCAGTACTTC	CASSFRLAAPGYEQYF
TRBV20-1	TRBJ1-5	.	.	TGCAGTGCTAGAGATGAGGAAATTAGCAATCAGCCCCAGCATTTT	CSARDEEISNQPQHF